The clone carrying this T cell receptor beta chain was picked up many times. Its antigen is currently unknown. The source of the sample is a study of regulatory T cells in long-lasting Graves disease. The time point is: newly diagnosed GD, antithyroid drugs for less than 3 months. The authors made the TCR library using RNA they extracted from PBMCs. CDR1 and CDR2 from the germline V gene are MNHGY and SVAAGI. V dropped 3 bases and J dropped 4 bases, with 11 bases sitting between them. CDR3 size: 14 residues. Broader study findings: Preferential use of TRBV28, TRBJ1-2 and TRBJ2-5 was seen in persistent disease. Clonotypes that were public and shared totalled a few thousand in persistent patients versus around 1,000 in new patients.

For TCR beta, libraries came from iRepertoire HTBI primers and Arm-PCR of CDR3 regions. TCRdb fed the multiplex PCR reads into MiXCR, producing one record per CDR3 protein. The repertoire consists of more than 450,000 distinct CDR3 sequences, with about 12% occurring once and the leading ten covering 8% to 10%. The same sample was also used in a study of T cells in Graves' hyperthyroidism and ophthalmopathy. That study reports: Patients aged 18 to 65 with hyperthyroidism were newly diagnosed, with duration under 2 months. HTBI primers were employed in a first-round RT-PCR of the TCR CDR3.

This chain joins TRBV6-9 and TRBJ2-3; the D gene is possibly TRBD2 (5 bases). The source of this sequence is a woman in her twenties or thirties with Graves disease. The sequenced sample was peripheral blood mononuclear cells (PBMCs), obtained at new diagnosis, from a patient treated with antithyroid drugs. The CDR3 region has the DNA TGTGCCAGCAGTTACGCACTAGTAGCAGATACGCAGTATTTT. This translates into CASSYALVADTQYF.